These T cell receptor beta chains were read from a single sample in a study of blood T cell repertoires in COVID-19. TCRdb's table, derived via immunoSEQ multiplex PCR, lists solely in-frame clones and lacks some. The sample includes 100,000 or so clones, 55% to 75% seen only once; the top ten take approximately 15%. The source material was peripheral blood. The origin of the receptors is a woman aged 80 or over with acute or convalescent COVID-19. Each CDR3 is given with its conserved first and last residue. Each record gives: V gene, J gene, clone size, CDR3 length, D gene, CDR3 protein, CDR3 DNA. A D gene is named only where the DNA matches it firmly. The listing skips clone size in some rows; elsewhere it reads once, few, many or a size class.

TRBV29-1,TRBJ1-1,NA,17,NA,CSVEVGVFRGGGTEAFF,TGCAGCGTTGAAGTAGGGGTTTTCAGGGGTGGTGGCACTGAAGCTTTCTTT
TRBV2,TRBJ1-5,few,14,TRBD1,CASSEGQGHRPQHF,TGTGCCAGCAGTGAGGGACAGGGGCATCGGCCCCAGCATTTT
TRBV2,TRBJ1-1,NA,13,NA,CASSEAEYTEAFF,TGTGCCAGCAGTGAAGCCGAGTACACTGAAGCTTTCTTT
TRBV7-9,TRBJ2-3,NA,14,TRBD2,CASAQTSGSDTQYF,TGTGCCAGCGCGCAGACTAGCGGGTCAGATACGCAGTATTTT
TRBV7-2,TRBJ1-6,NA,14,NA,CASSSPGYNSPLHF,TGTGCCAGCAGCTCCCCGGGCTATAATTCACCCCTCCACTTT
TRBV5-1,TRBJ1-6,few,13,NA,CASSLKLDSPLHF,TGCGCCAGCAGCTTGAAACTTGATTCACCCCTCCACTTT
TRBV5-6,TRBJ2-1,NA,17,TRBD2,CASRGLAGGYSYNEQFF,TGTGCCAGCAGAGGACTAGCGGGGGGCTACTCCTACAATGAGCAGTTCTTC
TRBV30,TRBJ1-5,NA,14,TRBD1,CAWGIQGSNQPQHF,TGTGCCTGGGGCATACAGGGGAGTAATCAGCCCCAGCATTTT
TRBV18,TRBJ1-2,NA,15,TRBD1,CASSLTGQDNYGYTF,TGTGCCAGCTCACTAACGGGACAGGACAACTATGGCTACACCTTC
TRBV11-2,TRBJ2-1,NA,17,TRBD2,CASSLELAGGPYNEQFF,TGTGCCAGCAGCTTAGAATTAGCGGGGGGGCCCTACAATGAGCAGTTCTTC
TRBV19,TRBJ2-3,once,13,NA,CASSTELTDTQYF,TGTGCCAGTAGTACTGAACTAACAGATACGCAGTATTTT
TRBV3-1/TRBV3-2,TRBJ2-3,few,13,NA,CASSQDLTGVQYF,TGTGCCAGCAGCCAAGATCTTACGGGGGTACAGTATTTT
TRBV6-2/TRBV6-3,TRBJ2-1,NA,16,NA,CASSPLRDSPGDEQFF,TGTGCCAGTAGCCCGCTACGGGACAGCCCGGGGGATGAGCAGTTCTTC
TRBV18,TRBJ1-1,NA,15,NA,CASSPVQQMNTEAFF,TGTGCCAGCTCACCGGTACAACAGATGAACACTGAAGCTTTCTTT
TRBV3-1/TRBV3-2,TRBJ1-2,medium-sized,14,NA,CASSQGPAGYGYTF,TGTGCCAGCAGCCAAGGTCCAGCGGGCTATGGCTACACCTTC
TRBV30,TRBJ1-1,NA,14,TRBD1,CAWRGGPWDRGAFF,TGTGCCTGGAGGGGTGGTCCCTGGGACAGGGGAGCTTTCTTT
TRBV6-4,TRBJ2-7,once,17,TRBD2,CASIMGTSGGFSYEQYF,TGTGCCAGCATAATGGGGACTAGCGGGGGGTTCTCCTACGAGCAGTACTTC
TRBV28,TRBJ2-7,NA,15,NA,CASSTGTLISYEQYF,TGTGCCAGCAGTACCGGGACACTGATCTCCTACGAGCAGTACTTC
TRBV6-5,TRBJ2-1,NA,15,TRBD2,CASRGGELLGNEQFF,TGTGCCAGCAGGGGGGGGGAATTGCTGGGCAATGAGCAGTTCTTC
TRBV18,TRBJ1-2,NA,12,TRBD1,CASSSQGDGYTF,TGTGCCAGCTCATCCCAGGGGGACGGCTACACCTTC
TRBV6-1,TRBJ1-2,NA,16,NA,CASSGETTGFAYGYTF,TGTGCCAGCAGTGGAGAAACCACAGGGTTCGCCTATGGCTACACCTTC
TRBV5-1,TRBJ2-7,NA,19,TRBD2,CASSRFGPISGGSSYEQYF,TGCGCCAGCAGCCGATTTGGCCCCATTAGCGGGGGGAGCTCCTACGAGCAGTACTTC
TRBV7-9,TRBJ2-7,NA,13,NA,CASSLARGYEQYF,TGTGCCAGCAGCTTAGCCAGGGGATACGAGCAGTACTTC
TRBV6-5,TRBJ2-3,once,13,NA,CASSLQVTDTQYF,TGTGCCAGCAGCTTACAGGTCACAGATACGCAGTATTTT
TRBV2,TRBJ1-4,NA,13,NA,CASSDMGSEKLFF,TGTGCCAGCAGTGACATGGGCAGTGAAAAACTGTTTTTT
TRBV21-1,TRBJ1-2,few,15,NA,CASSKRGRGSYGYTF,TGTGCCAGCAGCAAAAGGGGCAGGGGTAGCTATGGCTACACCTTC
TRBV6-6,TRBJ1-5,NA,15,NA,CASSYRDLRHQPQHF,TGTGCCAGCAGTTACCGGGACTTAAGGCATCAGCCCCAGCATTTT
TRBV9,TRBJ2-5,NA,14,TRBD1,CASSVGQGREAQYF,TGTGCCAGCAGCGTCGGACAGGGGCGAGAGGCCCAGTACTTC
TRBV19,TRBJ2-3,NA,17,NA,CASSILPSGSRPDTQYF,TGTGCCAGTAGTATACTCCCTTCTGGGAGCAGGCCAGATACGCAGTATTTT
TRBV28,TRBJ1-5,NA,16,NA,CASSLWAGAINQPQHF,TGTGCCAGCAGTTTATGGGCAGGGGCCATCAATCAGCCCCAGCATTTT
TRBV19,TRBJ1-4,NA,15,NA,CASSYKSATNEKLFF,TGTGCCAGTAGTTACAAAAGTGCAACTAATGAAAAACTGTTTTTT
TRBV30,TRBJ1-1,few,13,TRBD1,CAWSTGGYTEAFF,TGTGCCTGGAGCACAGGGGGGTACACTGAAGCTTTCTTT
TRBV5-5,TRBJ2-2,NA,20,TRBD2,CASSPITSGETHANTGELFF,TGTGCCAGCAGCCCCATTACTAGCGGGGAGACCCACGCGAACACCGGGGAGCTGTTTTTT
TRBV6-5,TRBJ2-1,NA,15,TRBD2,CASRGASGGYNEQFF,TGTGCCAGCAGAGGGGCTAGCGGGGGGTACAATGAGCAGTTCTTC
TRBV4-3,TRBJ1-2,once,14,NA,CASSQVDSRVGYTF,TGCGCCAGCAGCCAAGTGGACAGTAGAGTGGGCTACACCTTC
TRBV6-2/TRBV6-3,TRBJ1-1,NA,17,TRBD1,CASSLPISTGVATEAFF,TGTGCCAGCAGTTTACCTATCTCGACAGGGGTTGCCACTGAAGCTTTCTTT
TRBV12-3/TRBV12-4,TRBJ2-5,NA,11,NA,CASSEGETQYF,TGTGCCAGCAGTGAGGGAGAGACCCAGTACTTC
TRBV18,TRBJ2-7,few,14,TRBD1,CASSSGQGSYEQYF,TGTGCCAGCTCATCCGGACAGGGATCCTACGAGCAGTACTTC
TRBV5-1,TRBJ1-5,NA,17,TRBD1,CASRLGFGQGNNQPQHF,TGCGCCAGCAGATTGGGTTTCGGACAGGGTAACAATCAGCCCCAGCATTTT
TRBV6-1,TRBJ1-1,many,12,NA,CASSEALREAFF,TGTGCCAGCAGTGAAGCGCTACGTGAAGCTTTCTTT